This T cell receptor beta chain was sequenced during a study of T cell changes during pregnancy in multiple sclerosis. The table came from immunoSEQ multiplex PCR; TCRdb's copy has only in-frame clones and leaves some out. This table holds about 100,000 clones, about 90% found once. The source material was peripheral blood, sampled in the second trimester of pregnancy. The clonotype originates from a female donor with multiple sclerosis, enrolled in a pregnancy study.

DNA for the CDR3: TGTGCCAGCAGACTCCAGGGAGCTAGCGGGAGTAGCACAGATACGCAGTATTTT. It yields the protein CASRLQGASGSSTDTQYF. V is TRBV27 and J is TRBJ2-3, with 10 bases identical to TRBD2. Germline V gene sequence: CDR1 MNHEY, CDR2 SMNVEV (reference sequence). Trimming at V came to 6 bases and at J to 0 bases, leaving 12 bases not matched to a gene. The CDR3 has 18 residues.